The entry below describes one T cell receptor beta chain. This entry belongs to a study of blood T cell repertoires in COVID-19. The wider study: Samples came from the United States, Italy and Spain, spanning acute and convalescent COVID-19. PBMCs, B-cell-depleted T cells, or T cells provided the cDNA or gDNA that made up the material.

V dropped 2 bases and J dropped 7; count of bases not matched to a gene: 11. Germline V gene lookup returns CDR1 SNHLY and CDR2 FYNNEI. The length of the CDR3 is 16 residues. Original processing methods: For nucleated cells, counts were estimated from reference gene primer amplification. The table came from immunoSEQ multiplex PCR; TCRdb's copy has only in-frame clones and leaves some out. Clone size and V and J calls were adopted from that table, with D and trimming inferred from the DNA. The sample lists over 100,000 clones, 84% occurring once. Sequencing was carried out using peripheral blood. This TCR came from a woman aged 45-65 years with acute or convalescent COVID-19. The chain uses TRBV2 and TRBJ1-5, with TRBD1 matching 7 bases. CDR3 loop: CASSERGQGERQPQHF. The CDR3 DNA reads as TGTGCCAGCAGTGAAAGGGGCCAGGGGGAACGGCAGCCCCAGCATTTT.